Below, one TCR beta chain is given with its context. CDR3 size: 16 residues. Germline CDR1 is SEHNR and CDR2 is FQNEAQ (reference sequence). V was cut by 5 bases and J by 4 bases, with 20 bases left in between. These data originate in a study of control samples from healthy donors and cancer patients. Profiled with immunoSEQ multiplex PCR; TCRdb holds only in-frame clones, not every one. This table has around 150,000 clones, roughly 90% appearing once. This sequence joins TRBV7-9 and TRBJ1-1; weak D call: TRBD1 (6 bases). The material sequenced was blood. The sequence was collected from a man aged 25 to 40 in good health. CDR3 DNA sequence: TGTGCCAGCAGCCCAATACAGGGTCCCGGGCCCACTGAAGCTTTCTTT. Its translation is CASSPIQGPGPTEAFF.